This passage covers 10 T cell receptor beta chains from one sample sequenced in a study of spatial heterogeneity in lung cancer. Study-wide findings and caveats: Mutation tallies in tumors tracked expanded intratumoral alpha and beta TCR counts.

This sample's time point: sample taken at primary tumor resection. Which antigens these TCRs recognize remains unknown. Each CDR3 protein gets one entry after TCRdb re-called the 5' RACE reads with MiXCR. The sample has about 3,900 distinct CDR3 sequences, approximately 4% seen once. Sample: lung tumor tissue, taken at surgery. The receptors originated from a male donor with early-stage non-small cell lung cancer.

This clonotype is termed medium-sized (0.01 to 0.1%). The rearrangement uses TRBV11-3 and TRBJ2-1; TRBD2 might be the D (6 bases). This CDR3 has 15 amino acids. Trimming pared 3 bases from V and 5 bases from J, leaving 14 bases between. The germline CDR1 and CDR2 sequences are SGHNT and YENEEA. DNA for the CDR3: TGTGCCAGCAGCTTTTGGGGCGAGCGGGACAATGAGCAGTTCTTC. Residues: CASSFWGERDNEQFF.

This clonotype was picked up many times. V and J are TRBV29-1 and TRBJ2-2; D perhaps matches TRBD2 (6 bases). The germline CDR1 and CDR2 sequences are SQVTM and ANQGSEA. This CDR3 contains 14 residues. Trimming removed 5 bases from V and 1 base from J, with 11 bases in between. The CDR3 DNA reads TGCAGCGTTCAAGGGGACTGGAACACCGGGGAGCTGTTTTTT. This translates into CSVQGDWNTGELFF.

By sample share, this clonotype is medium-sized. The chain carries TRBV7-2 and TRBJ2-3; 11 bases are a match to TRBD1. V gave up 6 bases and J gave up 3 bases; unmatched junction bases: 5. Germline CDR1 and CDR2: SGHTA and FQGNSA. The CDR3 is 15 amino acids. The CDR3 region has the DNA TGTGCCAGCAGAGGACAGGGGGCGCCGACAGATACGCAGTATTTT. This encodes CASRGQGAPTDTQYF. Together with reference TRBV7-2 and TRBJ2-3, the CDR3 gives the full variable domain: GAGVSQSPSNKVTEKGKDVELRCDPISGHTALYWYRQSLGQGLEFLIYFQGNSAPDKSGLPSDRFSAERTGGSVSTLTIQRTQQEDSAVYLCASRGQGAPTDTQYFGPGTRLTVL.

The V call is TRBV2, the J call TRBJ2-2; D remains unclear. This CDR3 region has 11 residues. Germline V lookup: CDR1 SNHLY, CDR2 FYNNEI. V was clipped by 10 bases and J by 6 bases, with 9 bases between them. The CDR3, as DNA: TGTGCCACTAGATCCCCCGGGGAGCTGTTTTTT. Translation gives CATRSPGELFF.

This clonotype counts as medium-sized. The chain has TRBV7-9 and TRBJ2-5; 13 nucleotides align to TRBD2. The CDR3 sequence is 18 residues long. Germline assignment: CDR1 SEHNR and CDR2 FQNEAQ (reference sequence). V was clipped by 2 bases and J by 5 bases; unmatched bases: 11. The CDR3, as DNA: TGTGCCAGCAGCTTAACTCCGGGACTAGCGGGATTTGGGGAGACCCAGTACTTC. This codes for CASSLTPGLAGFGETQYF. Full variable domain (outside the CDR3, taken from reference TRBV7-9 and TRBJ2-5): DTGVSQNPRHKITKRGQNVTFRCDPISEHNRLYWYRQTLGQGPEFLTYFQNEAQLEKSRLLSDRFSAERPKGSFSTLEIQRTEQGDSAMYLCASSLTPGLAGFGETQYFGPGTRLLVL.

This clonotype was found many times. This chain connects TRBV10-3 to TRBJ2-3; possible D gene TRBD1, 7 bases. The CDR3 sequence is 17 residues long. Germline V CDR1 and CDR2: ENHRY, SYGVKD. V lost 2 bases to trimming and J lost 8 bases, with 23 bases between them. CDR3 in amino acids: CAISEEGGGGPAGTQYF. In DNA, the CDR3 is TGTGCCATCAGTGAGGAGGGTGGAGGGGGCCCCGCGGGTACGCAGTATTTT.

This clonotype has a count of ten or more. This chain joins TRBV24-1 and TRBJ2-7, with 9 bases aligning to TRBD1. Germline CDR1 is KGHDR and CDR2 is SFDVKD. This CDR3 is built from 16 residues. In DNA form, the CDR3 reads TGTGTCTCTGGGACAGGGAACGTAGTGTGGTCCTACGAGCAGTACGTC. Amino acids: CVSGTGNVVWSYEQYV.

By frequency in the sample, this clonotype is medium-sized. The chain links TRBV5-1 to TRBJ2-3; 10 bases align to TRBD1. The CDR3 has 18 amino acids. Germline trimming cut 4 bases from V and 6 bases from J; bases unmatched to any gene: 17. The germline V gene has CDR1 SGHRS and CDR2 YFSETQ. CDR3 residues: CASSLFGPGTGAGDTQYF. The CDR3 DNA reads TGCGCCAGCAGCCTATTCGGTCCAGGGACAGGGGCCGGGGATACGCAGTATTTT.

By proportion, this clonotype is medium-sized. The chain is built from TRBV27 and TRBJ2-7; D is tentatively TRBD1 or TRBD2 (5 bases each). The CDR3 extends over 14 amino acids. Trimming took 3 bases from V and 3 from J, leaving 12 bases between them. Germline lookup yields CDR1 MNHEY and CDR2 SMNVEV (reference sequence). The DNA for the CDR3 is TGTGCCAGCAGTTTTGGGGCGGGCAACTACGAGCAGTACTTC. It is translated as CASSFGAGNYEQYF.

This clonotype is deemed medium-sized (0.01 to 0.1%). V is TRBV12-3 or TRBV12-4 and J is TRBJ1-6, with D unclear. The CDR3 runs to 12 residues. Between the trimmed V and J ends, which lost 4 bases and 7 bases, there was a span of 5 bases. This chain's CDR3 is CASSYGNSPLHF. In DNA, the CDR3 is TGTGCCAGCAGTTACGGGAATTCACCCCTCCACTTT.